The 2 T cell receptor beta chains in this list originate from one sample, sequenced in a study of graft-versus-host responses after intestinal transplantation. Some clones are missing from TCRdb's copy, which holds only in-frame ones; the method was immunoSEQ multiplex PCR. The sample yields roughly 25,000 clones, 90% seen once. The source material was PBMCs, sampled roughly 38 days after intestinal transplant. Receptor source: a human patient who received an intestinal transplant, so some T cells may come from the graft donor.

This clone was counted only a few times. The rearrangement joins TRBV27 to TRBJ2-5, with no clear D. Germline assignment: CDR1 MNHEY and CDR2 SMNVEV (reference sequence). Trimming cost V 6 bases and J 1 base, with 12 bases left between them. The CDR3 consists of 14 residues. CDR3 DNA: TGTGCCAGCAGCCTGGTAGGTAGCCAAGAGACCCAGTACTTC. Translating gives CASSLVGSQETQYF.

This sequence joins TRBV7-9 and TRBJ1-5; D ambiguous. The germline V gene encodes CDR1 SEHNR and CDR2 FQNEAQ (reference sequence). Trimming removed 5 bases at V and 8 bases at J, with 13 bases between. CDR3 length: 13 amino acids. In DNA form, the CDR3 reads TGTGCCAGCAGCCCTCCAGCTCAGGAGCCCCAGCATTTT. This gives the protein CASSPPAQEPQHF.